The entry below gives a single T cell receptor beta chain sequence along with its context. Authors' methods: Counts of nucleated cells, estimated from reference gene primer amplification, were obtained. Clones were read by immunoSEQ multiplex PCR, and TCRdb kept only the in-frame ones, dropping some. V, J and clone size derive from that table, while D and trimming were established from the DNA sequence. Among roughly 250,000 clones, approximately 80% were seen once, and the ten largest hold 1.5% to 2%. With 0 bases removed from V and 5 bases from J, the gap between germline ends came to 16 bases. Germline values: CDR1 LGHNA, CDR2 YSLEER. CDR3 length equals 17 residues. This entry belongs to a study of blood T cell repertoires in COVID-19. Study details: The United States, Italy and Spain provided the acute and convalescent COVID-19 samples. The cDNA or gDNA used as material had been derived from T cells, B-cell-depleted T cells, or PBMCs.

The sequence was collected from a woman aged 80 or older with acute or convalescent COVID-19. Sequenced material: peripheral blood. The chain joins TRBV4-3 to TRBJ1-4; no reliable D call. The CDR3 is CASSQDRRQARNEKLFF. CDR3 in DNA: TGCGCCAGCAGCCAAGATCGCAGGCAGGCTCGGAATGAAAAACTGTTTTTT.